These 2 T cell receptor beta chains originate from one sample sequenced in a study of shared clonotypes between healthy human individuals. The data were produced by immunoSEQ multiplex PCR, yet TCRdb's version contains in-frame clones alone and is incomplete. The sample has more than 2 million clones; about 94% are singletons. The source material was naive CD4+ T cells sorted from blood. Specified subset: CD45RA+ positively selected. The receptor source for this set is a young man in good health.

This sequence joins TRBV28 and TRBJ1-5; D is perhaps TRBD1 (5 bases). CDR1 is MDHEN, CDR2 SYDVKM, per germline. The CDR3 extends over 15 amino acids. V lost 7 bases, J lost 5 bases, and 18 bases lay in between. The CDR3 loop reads CASIVGGGFDQPQHF. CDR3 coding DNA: TGTGCCAGCATCGTCGGGGGGGGGTTTGATCAGCCCCAGCATTTT.

CDR3 residues: CASSLYDQPQHF. CDR3 nucleotide sequence: TGTGCCAGCAGTTTATATGATCAGCCCCAGCATTTT. The chain has TRBV28 and TRBJ1-5; D uncertain. CDR1 and CDR2 from the germline V gene are MDHEN and SYDVKM. The CDR3 is 12 residues long. The V gene lost 1 base and the J gene lost 5 bases, with 3 bases spanning the gap.